The 16 T cell receptor beta chains below come from one sample, sequenced in a study of shared clonotypes between healthy human individuals. The assay was immunoSEQ multiplex PCR, and TCRdb's table has in-frame clones only and misses some. The sample has fewer than 650,000 clones; about 79% are singletons. The sequenced material came from PBMCs. The receptors were sampled from a middle-aged woman in good health. Some clones in this sample may be carry-over from other donors' samples.

This chain connects TRBV9 to TRBJ2-2; TRBD1 matches 9 bases. The CDR3 loop spans 18 amino acids. Germline CDR1 SGDLS, CDR2 YYNGEE. After removal of 0 bases from V and 9 bases from J, the junction contained 15 bases not matched to a gene. CDR3 amino acids: CASSVDGQGPSIGRELFF. CDR3 DNA sequence: TGTGCCAGCAGCGTAGATGGACAGGGGCCCTCAATAGGCCGGGAGCTGTTTTTT.

This clone occurred many times. The sample contains more than one DNA sequence encoding this CDR3. The CDR3 DNA reads TGTGCCAGCAGCTTATCGCGGCTATCATACAATGAGCAGTTCTTC. Translated, it gives CASSLSRLSYNEQFF. The rearrangement joins TRBV13 to TRBJ2-1; unclear D gene. Trimming stripped 2 bases from V and 4 bases from J, with 12 bases between. From germline, CDR1 is PRHDT and CDR2 FYEKMQ (reference sequence). The CDR3 is made up of 15 amino acids.

The chain combines TRBV18 with TRBJ1-1; 7 bases are a match to TRBD1. The CDR3 consists of 16 residues. Germline CDR1 is KGHSH and CDR2 is LQKENI. The junction had 9 bases not matched to a gene; V was cut back by 2 bases and J by 3 bases. The CDR3 coding sequence is TGTGCCAGCTCACCAAGCGGACGGACAGGCCACACTGAAGCTTTCTTT. It encodes CASSPSGRTGHTEAFF.

Here the CDR3 reads CASSPPDRRETQYF. DNA for the CDR3: TGTGCCAGCTCACCACCGGACAGGAGGGAGACCCAGTACTTC. This chain uses TRBV18 with TRBJ2-5, with 7 bases that match TRBD1. Germline CDR1 reads KGHSH; CDR2 reads LQKENI. The trim removed 0 bases at V and 5 bases at J, leaving 3 bases unmatched. The CDR3 loop spans 14 amino acids.

The chain employs TRBV28 and TRBJ2-7; D is ambiguous. This CDR3 has 14 amino acids. Per germline, CDR1 MDHEN and CDR2 SYDVKM. V lost 6 bases, J lost 2 bases, and 14 bases lay in between. CDR3 residues: CASRGALPTYEQYF. CDR3 bases: TGTGCCAGCAGGGGCGCACTGCCTACCTACGAGCAGTACTTC. Complete variable domain (other parts from reference TRBV28 and TRBJ2-7): DVKVTQSSRYLVKRTGEKVFLECVQDMDHENMFWYRQDPGLGLRLIYFSYDVKMKEKGDIPEGYSVSREKKERFSLILESASTNQTSMYLCASRGALPTYEQYFGPGTRLTVT.

This clone has just a few counts. CDR3 in amino acids: CASSFSGGAGANVLTF. In DNA form, the CDR3 reads TGTGCCAGCAGCTTTAGCGGGGGGGCTGGGGCCAACGTCCTGACTTTC. The V call is TRBV5-4, the J call TRBJ2-6, with 11 bases fitting TRBD2. This CDR3 has 16 amino acids. With 2 bases clipped from V and 2 bases from J, the junction kept 0 bases outside the gene matches. Germline CDR1 reads SGHNT; CDR2 reads YYREEE (reference sequence).

The chain recombines TRBV4-1 with TRBJ2-4; D ambiguous. The V end lost 4 bases, the J end lost 7 bases, and 17 bases lay between the germline ends. The germline CDR1 and CDR2 sequences are MGHRA and YSYEKL. The CDR3 is made up of 15 amino acids. The CDR3 is CASSRRQAGGNIQYF. CDR3 in DNA: TGCGCCAGCAGCCGCCGACAAGCAGGTGGGAACATTCAGTACTTC.

This clone was found a few times. The rearrangement uses TRBV7-6 and TRBJ2-7; 9 bases are shared with TRBD1. Germline loops: CDR1 SGHVS, CDR2 FNYEAQ. V gave up 3 bases and J gave up 1 base; unmatched junction bases: 4. The CDR3 length is 15 residues. The CDR3 sequence: CASSLDRGGSYEQYF. The CDR3 DNA reads TGTGCCAGCAGCTTGGACAGGGGAGGGTCCTACGAGCAGTACTTC.

This chain joins TRBV19 and TRBJ1-4; tentative D call: TRBD1 (6 bases). CDR1 and CDR2 from the germline V gene are LNHDA and SQIVND (reference sequence). This CDR3 is built from 15 residues. Trimming cost V 5 bases and J 2 bases, with 12 bases left between them. The CDR3 reads CASSPYRATNEKLFF. The DNA for the CDR3 is TGTGCCAGTAGTCCTTACAGGGCTACTAATGAAAAACTGTTTTTT.

This clone was found a few times. The chain has TRBV11-2 and TRBJ2-3; TRBD2 is a possible D gene (6 bases). This CDR3 region has 15 residues. Between the trimmed V and J ends, which lost 8 bases and 5 bases, there was a span of 20 bases. CDR1 SGHAT and CDR2 FQNNGV come from the germline V gene. The CDR3 DNA reads as TGTGCCAGCGCCCATGCGGGAAATAGAGGAGATACGCAGTATTTT. This encodes CASAHAGNRGDTQYF.

As for this clone: A much larger clone differs from this one at a single base, so this may be a read error. Other DNA sequences within the sample encode an identical CDR3. The chain is built from TRBV28 and TRBJ1-5; D is possibly TRBD1 (6 bases). V lost 2 bases, J lost 2 bases, and 10 bases lay in between. CDR1 is MDHEN, CDR2 SYDVKM, per germline. The CDR3 length is 15 residues. CDR3 sequence (DNA): TGTGCCAGCAGTTTAGCGGGGGCCGGCAATCAGCCCCAGCATTTT. It specifies CASSLAGAGNQPQHF.

The J gene is TRBJ2-7, the V gene TRBV6-5; D gene ambiguous. The ends were cut back, 4 bases at V and 6 bases at J, with 13 bases in the middle. CDR3 length equals 13 residues. Germline V gene sequence: CDR1 MNHEY, CDR2 SVGAGI. The DNA of the CDR3 is TGTGCCAGCAGTTCGAACCCGGGTGGCGAGCAGTACTTC. Translation gives CASSSNPGGEQYF.

The chain carries TRBV6-4 and TRBJ2-2, with 12 bases lining up with TRBD2. The V gene's germline CDR1 is MRHNA and CDR2 SNTAGT. Germline trimming cut 6 bases from V and 5 bases from J; bases unmatched to any gene: 4. The CDR3 is 15 residues long. The chain's CDR3 is CASRELAGGTGELFF. DNA for the CDR3: TGTGCCAGCAGAGAACTAGCGGGAGGTACCGGGGAGCTGTTTTTT.

The V call is TRBV19, the J call TRBJ1-5; D not resolved. From germline, CDR1 is LNHDA and CDR2 SQIVND (reference sequence). The CDR3 consists of 14 residues. The ends were cut back, 6 bases at V and 1 base at J, with 10 bases in the middle. In nucleotides, the CDR3 is TGTGCCAGTAGCCCTTGGATGAGCAATCAGCCCCAGCATTTT. It yields the protein CASSPWMSNQPQHF.

The genes are TRBV28 and TRBJ2-5, with D possibly being TRBD1 (5 bases). The DNA end lines up better with TRBJ2-7; the J call may be wrong. Per germline, CDR1 MDHEN and CDR2 SYDVKM. The CDR3 totals 14 residues. The CDR3 region has the DNA TGTGCCAGCAGTTTATCCCAGGGTCGCTACGAGCAGTACTTC. Its translation: CASSLSQGRYEQYF.

The chain carries TRBV7-8 and TRBJ2-3, with 10 bases lining up with TRBD2. Germline values: CDR1 SGHVS, CDR2 FQNEAQ. Losses at the gene ends were 5 bases for V and 5 bases for J; bases not matched to a gene: 4. The CDR3 spans 14 residues. The CDR3 coding sequence is TGTGCCAGCAGCCCCCGGACTAGCGGAGATACGCAGTATTTT. It specifies CASSPRTSGDTQYF.